The 27 T cell receptor beta chains reported below all come from one sample, sequenced in a study of cytomegalovirus exposure and HLA in healthy donors. The PCR ran on 60 Vbeta and 13 Jbeta primers. Measured with immunoSEQ multiplex PCR; TCRdb has only the in-frame clones, and not every one. The repertoire has over 110,000 clones, about four fifths of them found once; the top ten carry about 2.3%. The sequencing input was PBMCs. These receptors were collected from a male donor in good health and CMV-seronegative.

This chain uses TRBV4-3 with TRBJ2-3; D is uncertain. The CDR3 is 17 residues long. V was pared by 0 bases and J by 0 bases, with 13 bases between. In germline, CDR1 is LGHNA, CDR2 YSLEER. The CDR3 DNA follows: TGCGCCAGCAGCCAAGAGCTCCACTACACTAGCACAGATACGCAGTATTTT. Encoded protein: CASSQELHYTSTDTQYF.

The chain is built from TRBV7-6 and TRBJ2-6; weak D call: TRBD1 (6 bases). The V gene's germline CDR1 is SGHVS and CDR2 FNYEAQ. This CDR3 spans 17 amino acids. The V gene lost 3 bases and the J gene lost 0 bases, with 12 bases spanning the gap. CDR3 region: CASSLGWDNSGANVLTF. The CDR3, as DNA: TGTGCCAGCAGCTTGGGATGGGACAACTCTGGGGCCAACGTCCTGACTTTC.

There are a few counts of this clone. The V call is TRBV5-1, the J call TRBJ2-1; D not resolved. The CDR3 consists of 12 residues. Germline V lookup: CDR1 SGHRS, CDR2 YFSETQ. Trimming removed 4 bases from V and 6 bases from J, with 8 bases in between. The CDR3 loop is CASSQPGNEQFF. The CDR3 DNA reads as TGCGCCAGCAGCCAACCGGGCAATGAGCAGTTCTTC.

The V call is TRBV30, the J call TRBJ2-2; D gene unclear. The CDR3 sequence is 14 residues long. From germline, CDR1 is GTSNPN and CDR2 SVGIG (reference sequence). The V end was cut by 0 bases, the J end by 1 base, with 6 bases between. CDR3 sequence (DNA): TGTGCCTGGAGTGTATCGGGGAACACCGGGGAGCTGTTTTTT. Encoded protein: CAWSVSGNTGELFF.

This rearrangement joins TRBV5-6 to TRBJ2-5; D not certain. The CDR3 is 15 residues long. V gave up 4 bases and J gave up 4 bases, with 17 bases separating them. CDR1 SGHDT and CDR2 YYEEEE come from the germline V gene. CDR3 loop: CASSPTVFTSETQYF. The CDR3 bases are TGTGCCAGCAGCCCGACTGTTTTTACTTCAGAGACCCAGTACTTC.

This chain connects TRBV27 to TRBJ2-7; D not resolved. Trimming stripped 2 bases from V and 3 bases from J, with 11 bases between. CDR1 and CDR2 (germline): MNHEY, SMNVEV (reference sequence). The CDR3 sequence is 14 residues long. The CDR3 DNA reads TGTGCCAGCAGTTTACGAGCCGGGTACTACGAGCAGTACTTC. Its translation: CASSLRAGYYEQYF.

The CDR3 is CASSAIGGAGEAFF. The CDR3 DNA reads as TGTGCCAGCAGCGCTATTGGGGGGGCGGGTGAAGCTTTCTTT. V is TRBV7-9 and J is TRBJ1-1, with a weak D call TRBD1 (6 bases). The CDR3 length is 14 residues. The ends were cut back, 5 bases at V and 7 bases at J, with 17 bases in the middle. Germline V gene data show CDR1 as SEHNR and CDR2 as FQNEAQ (reference sequence).

The rearrangement links TRBV7-6 to TRBJ2-5, with no clear D. The CDR3 consists of 14 residues. Trimming stripped 1 base from V and 5 bases from J, with 11 bases between. Germline-derived CDR1 and CDR2 are SGHVS and FNYEAQ. The CDR3 loop is CASSLDAGPETQYF. The CDR3 DNA follows: TGTGCCAGCAGCTTAGATGCCGGTCCCGAGACCCAGTACTTC.

The rearrangement uses TRBV9 and TRBJ2-5, with 9 bases aligning to TRBD1. J lost 5 bases, V lost 4 bases, and 12 bases had no gene match. Per the germline V gene, CDR1 is SGDLS and CDR2 is YYNGEE. The CDR3 is 16 residues long. The chain's CDR3 is CASSKSGTGFPETQYF. In DNA form, the CDR3 reads TGTGCCAGCAGCAAATCCGGGACAGGGTTTCCCGAGACCCAGTACTTC.

The gene calls are TRBV7-9 and TRBJ2-7; TRBD1 matches at 7 bases. The trim removed 4 bases at V and 2 bases at J, leaving 11 bases unmatched. The CDR3 runs 16 residues. Germline V lookup: CDR1 SEHNR, CDR2 FQNEAQ (reference sequence). The CDR3 region is CASSSSSGTAPYEQYF. CDR3 DNA: TGTGCCAGCAGCTCCTCCTCCGGGACAGCCCCCTACGAGCAGTACTTC.

About this clone itself: The CDR3 does not close with the conserved phenylalanine or tryptophan, likely indicating a read error. The chain uses TRBV27 and TRBJ2-7; perhaps TRBD2 as D (6 bases). The germline V gene has CDR1 MNHEY and CDR2 SMNVEV (reference sequence). This CDR3 contains 12 residues. V gave up 3 bases and J gave up 4 bases, with 7 bases separating them. CDR3: CASSFRGYEQYL. In DNA form, the CDR3 reads TGTGCCAGCAGTTTTCGGGGGTACGAGCAGTACCTC.

The chain uses TRBV6-6 and TRBJ2-3, with a weak D call TRBD2 (5 bases). This CDR3 contains 14 residues. The V gene's germline CDR1 is MNHNY and CDR2 SVGAGI (reference sequence). Between the trimmed V and J ends, which lost 7 bases and 3 bases, there was a span of 14 bases. The CDR3: CASNVGSRTDTQYF. Here the CDR3 DNA reads TGTGCCAGCAATGTTGGGAGCCGTACAGATACGCAGTATTTT.

The genes are TRBV5-6 and TRBJ2-1; TRBD2 aligns across 8 bases. The CDR3 consists of 14 residues. The V gene's germline CDR1 is SGHDT and CDR2 YYEEEE. J lost 8 bases, V lost 5 bases, and 9 bases had no gene match. CDR3 sequence reads: CASRLSGSIDEQFF. The DNA for the CDR3 is TGTGCCAGCAGATTGAGCGGGAGTATCGATGAGCAGTTCTTC.

In regard to this clone: The germline gene is not matched at one end of the junction; a read error may be the cause. The chain carries TRBV7-7 and TRBJ2-1, with TRBD2 identical over 9 bases. Germline V lookup: CDR1 SSHAT, CDR2 FNYEAQ (reference sequence). This CDR3 is 15 amino acids long. The CDR3 nucleotides read TGTGCTAGCAGCTTAGGGCTAGCGGGAATAAATGAGCAGTTCTTC. The encoded protein is CASSLGLAGINEQFF.

This chain connects TRBV28 to TRBJ2-3; tentative D call: TRBD2 (6 bases). The CDR3 is 14 residues long. The V gene's germline CDR1 is MDHEN and CDR2 SYDVKM. The V gene lost 6 bases and the J gene lost 5 bases, with 15 bases spanning the gap. CDR3 sequence: CASSPLREVDTQYF. In DNA form, the CDR3 reads TGTGCCAGCAGCCCCCTGAGGGAGGTAGATACGCAGTATTTT.

With respect to this clone: Other DNA sequences in this specimen translate into the identical CDR3. V gene TRBV6-6 combines with J gene TRBJ1-1; no firm D call. CDR1 is MNHNY, CDR2 SVGAGI, per germline (reference sequence). CDR3 length: 13 residues. Trimming took off 2 bases at V and 3 bases at J, with 7 bases between the two ends. The CDR3 region is CASSYGEHTEAFF. The DNA of the CDR3 is TGTGCCAGCAGTTACGGGGAGCACACTGAAGCTTTCTTT.

The chain combines TRBV6-4 with TRBJ2-2; TRBD2 matches 14 bases. The CDR3 is 18 residues long. The germline gives CDR1 MRHNA, CDR2 SNTAGT. The J segment lost 3 bases and the V segment lost 5 bases, leaving 8 bases of the junction unmatched. The CDR3 DNA reads as TGTGCCAGCAGTCCTCCGGGACTAGCGGGAGAATACACCGGGGAGCTGTTTTTT. Its protein product is CASSPPGLAGEYTGELFF.

With respect to this clone: Other DNA variants within this sample encode the same CDR3. This chain links TRBV5-1 with TRBJ2-3; 10 positions agree with TRBD2. Germline CDR1 and CDR2: SGHRS and YFSETQ. The ends lost 3 bases at V and 5 bases at J; junction bases unmatched: 3. CDR3 length: 14 residues. The CDR3 spells CASSSSGSQDTQYF. As DNA, the CDR3 is TGCGCCAGCAGCTCTAGCGGGAGTCAAGATACGCAGTATTTT.

The chain joins TRBV6-5 to TRBJ2-7, with 8 bases identical to TRBD1. Trimming took 7 bases from V and 6 from J; bases not matched to a gene: 11. This CDR3 has 14 residues. Germline CDR1 MNHEY, CDR2 SVGAGI. CDR3 sequence reads: CASTPGAGGLEQYF. The CDR3 bases are TGTGCCAGCACCCCGGGGGCAGGGGGCCTCGAGCAGTACTTC.

The chain has TRBV28 and TRBJ2-3; 7 positions agree with TRBD1. V shed 7 bases and J 4 bases; nucleotides not matched to a gene: 5. In germline, CDR1 is MDHEN, CDR2 SYDVKM. CDR3 length: 13 residues. The DNA of the CDR3 is TGTGCCAGCATTAGGGGGCCTGCAGATACGCAGTATTTT. This encodes CASIRGPADTQYF.

The rearrangement links TRBV19 to TRBJ2-1; perhaps TRBD2 as D (6 bases). Between the trimmed V and J ends, which lost 5 bases and 8 bases, there was a span of 16 bases. Germline assignment: CDR1 LNHDA and CDR2 SQIVND (reference sequence). The CDR3 covers 14 residues. The CDR3 DNA sequence: TGTGCCAGTAGTTTGTGGGAGGAATGGGATGAGCAGTTCTTC. It specifies CASSLWEEWDEQFF. Full variable domain (missing parts from reference TRBV19 and TRBJ2-1): DGGITQSPKYLFRKEGQNVTLSCEQNLNHDAMYWYRQDPGQGLRLIYYSQIVNDFQKGDIAEGYSVSREKKESFPLTVTSAQKNPTAFYLCASSLWEEWDEQFFGPGTRLTVL.

The chain joins TRBV7-9 to TRBJ1-1; D unclear. Germline CDR1 is SEHNR and CDR2 is FQNEAQ (reference sequence). V lost 2 bases, J lost 2 bases, and 12 bases lay in between. The CDR3 runs to 15 residues. CDR3 region: CASSLMGMANTEAFF. The CDR3 DNA is TGTGCCAGCAGCTTAATGGGCATGGCTAACACTGAAGCTTTCTTT.

The chain uses TRBV9 and TRBJ2-1; 11 bases agree with TRBD2. Germline V gene sequence: CDR1 SGDLS, CDR2 YYNGEE. This CDR3 is built from 15 residues. J was trimmed by 4 bases and V by 2 bases; bases with no gene match: 2. The CDR3 spells CASSVTSGTYNEQFF. In DNA form, the CDR3 reads TGTGCCAGCAGCGTGACTAGCGGGACGTACAATGAGCAGTTCTTC.

The chain is built from TRBV28 and TRBJ2-7; D not certain. Germline V gene sequence: CDR1 MDHEN, CDR2 SYDVKM. This CDR3 is built from 14 residues. Trimming cost V 5 bases and J 2 bases, with 13 bases left between them. CDR3 residues: CASSPIGATYEQYF. For the CDR3, the DNA is TGTGCCAGCAGTCCCATTGGAGCAACCTACGAGCAGTACTTC. The whole variable domain, filled in from reference TRBV28 and TRBJ2-7, reads DVKVTQSSRYLVKRTGEKVFLECVQDMDHENMFWYRQDPGLGLRLIYFSYDVKMKEKGDIPEGYSVSREKKERFSLILESASTNQTSMYLCASSPIGATYEQYFGPGTRLTVT.

V and J are TRBV18 and TRBJ2-7; D is ambiguous. The CDR3 contains 15 residues. From germline, CDR1 is KGHSH and CDR2 LQKENI. Deletions cut 0 bases from V and 2 bases from J, with 11 bases between. CDR3 DNA sequence: TGTGCCAGCTCACCACCCGCAGGAAGGACCTACGAGCAGTACTTC. It yields the protein CASSPPAGRTYEQYF.

The J gene is TRBJ1-1, the V gene TRBV5-5; perhaps TRBD1 as D (5 bases). The germline V gene encodes CDR1 SGHKS and CDR2 YYEKEE (reference sequence). Trimming stripped 4 bases from V and 0 bases from J, with 10 bases between. The CDR3 covers 14 residues. The CDR3 is CASSHRSMNTEAFF. The CDR3 DNA is TGTGCCAGCAGCCACAGGAGCATGAACACTGAAGCTTTCTTT.

CDR3 coding DNA: TGTGCCAGCAGCTTGGCCGGGACAGGGCTACACTATGGCTACACCTTC. It encodes CASSLAGTGLHYGYTF. J is TRBJ1-2 and V is TRBV5-4; TRBD1 aligns across 9 bases. The V gene end was trimmed by 0 bases and the J gene end by 3 bases; junction bases not matched to a gene: 6. The CDR3 totals 16 residues. The germline gives CDR1 SGHNT, CDR2 YYREEE (reference sequence).